This T cell receptor (beta chain) emerged from a study of blood T cell repertoires in COVID-19. Study-level information: From T cells, B-cell-depleted T cells, or PBMCs came the material, which was cDNA or gDNA.

The method was immunoSEQ multiplex PCR; TCRdb's version includes in-frame clones alone and lacks a portion of them. The sample yields over 200,000 clones, less than 90% seen once. Sequenced input: PBMCs or T cells enriched from blood (not recorded which). The receptor was derived from a woman aged 40-49 years who had recovered from COVID-19.

In DNA, the CDR3 is TGTGCCATCCTGGGAGGGAATGGGGGAGGAGAGACCCAGTACTTC. This gives the protein CAILGGNGGGETQYF. V gene TRBV2 combines with J gene TRBJ2-5; 7 nucleotides match TRBD2. Germline-derived CDR1 and CDR2 are SNHLY and FYNNEI. CDR3 length equals 15 residues. Trimming at V came to 10 bases and at J to 4 bases, leaving 15 bases not matched to a gene. The variable domain in full, completed from reference TRBV2 and TRBJ2-5, reads EPEVTQTPSHQVTQMGQEVILRCVPISNHLYFYWYRQILGQKVEFLVSFYNNEISEKSEIFDDQFSVERPDGSNFTLKIRSTKLEDSAMYFCAILGGNGGGETQYFGPGTRLLVL.